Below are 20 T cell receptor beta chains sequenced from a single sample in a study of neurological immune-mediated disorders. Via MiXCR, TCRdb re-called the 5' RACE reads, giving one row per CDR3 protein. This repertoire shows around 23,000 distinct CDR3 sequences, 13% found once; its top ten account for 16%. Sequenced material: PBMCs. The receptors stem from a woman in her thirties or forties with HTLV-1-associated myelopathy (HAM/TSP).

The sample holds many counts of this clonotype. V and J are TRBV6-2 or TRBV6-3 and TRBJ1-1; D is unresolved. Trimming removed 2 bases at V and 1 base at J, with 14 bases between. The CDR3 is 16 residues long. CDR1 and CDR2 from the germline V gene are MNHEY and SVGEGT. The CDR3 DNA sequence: TGTGCCAGCAGTTACGAAAGGAAATGGGCGAACACTGAAGCTTTCTTT. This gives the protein CASSYERKWANTEAFF.

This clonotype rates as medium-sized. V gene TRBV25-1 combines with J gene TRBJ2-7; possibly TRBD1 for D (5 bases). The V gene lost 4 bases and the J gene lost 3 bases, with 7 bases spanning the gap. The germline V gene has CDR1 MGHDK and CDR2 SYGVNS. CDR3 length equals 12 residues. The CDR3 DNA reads TGTGCCAGCAGTGTGCAGGGCTACGAGCAGTACTTC. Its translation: CASSVQGYEQYF.

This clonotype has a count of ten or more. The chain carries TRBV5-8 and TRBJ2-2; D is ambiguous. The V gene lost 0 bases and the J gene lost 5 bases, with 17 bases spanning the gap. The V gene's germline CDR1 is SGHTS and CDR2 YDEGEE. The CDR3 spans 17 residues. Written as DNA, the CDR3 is TGTGCCAGCAGCTTGGTGGTTAACACGCGAACAACCGGGGAGCTGTTTTTT. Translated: CASSLVVNTRTTGELFF. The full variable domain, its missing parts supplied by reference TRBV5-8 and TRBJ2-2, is EAGVTQSPTHLIKTRGQQATLRCSPISGHTSVYWYQQALGLGLQFLLWYDEGEERNRGNFPPRFSGRQFPNYSSELNVNALELEDSALYLCASSLVVNTRTTGELFFGEGSRLTVL.

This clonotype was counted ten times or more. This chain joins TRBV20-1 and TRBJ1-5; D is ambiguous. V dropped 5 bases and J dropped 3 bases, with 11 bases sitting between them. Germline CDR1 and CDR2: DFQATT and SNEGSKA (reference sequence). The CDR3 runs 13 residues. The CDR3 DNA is TGCAGTGCTCAGCCCCGAAACAATCAGCCCCAGCATTTT. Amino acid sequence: CSAQPRNNQPQHF.

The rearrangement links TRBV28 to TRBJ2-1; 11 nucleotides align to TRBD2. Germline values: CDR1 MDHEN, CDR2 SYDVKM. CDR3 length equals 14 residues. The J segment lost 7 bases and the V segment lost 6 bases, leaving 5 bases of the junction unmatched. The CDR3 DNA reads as TGTGCCAGCAGGCATAGCGGGGGGGCAAATGAGCAGTTCTTC. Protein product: CASRHSGGANEQFF.

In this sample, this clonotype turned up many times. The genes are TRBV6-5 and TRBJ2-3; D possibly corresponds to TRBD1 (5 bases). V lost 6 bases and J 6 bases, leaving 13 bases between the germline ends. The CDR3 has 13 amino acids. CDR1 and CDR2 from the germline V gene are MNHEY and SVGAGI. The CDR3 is CASRLTARDTQYF. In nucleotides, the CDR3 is TGTGCCAGCAGACTGACAGCTCGGGATACGCAGTATTTT.

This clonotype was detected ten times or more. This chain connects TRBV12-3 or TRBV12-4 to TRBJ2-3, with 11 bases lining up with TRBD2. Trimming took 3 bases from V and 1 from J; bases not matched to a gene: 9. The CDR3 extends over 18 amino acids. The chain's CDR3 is CASSFYSGGAIGTDTQYF. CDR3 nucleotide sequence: TGTGCCAGCAGTTTTTATAGCGGGGGGGCCATCGGCACAGATACGCAGTATTTT.

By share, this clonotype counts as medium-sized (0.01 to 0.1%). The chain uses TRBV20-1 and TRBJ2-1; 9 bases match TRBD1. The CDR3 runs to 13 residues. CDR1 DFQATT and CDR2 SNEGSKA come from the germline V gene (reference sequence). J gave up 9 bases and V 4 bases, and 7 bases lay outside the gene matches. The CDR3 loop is CSATSTGGTEQFF. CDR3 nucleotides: TGCAGTGCTACCAGTACAGGGGGCACTGAGCAGTTCTTC.

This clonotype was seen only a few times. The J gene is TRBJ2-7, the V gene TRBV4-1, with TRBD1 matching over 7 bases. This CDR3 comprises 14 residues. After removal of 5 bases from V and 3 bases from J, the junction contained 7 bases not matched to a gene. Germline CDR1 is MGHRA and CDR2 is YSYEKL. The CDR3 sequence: CASSTRWDSYEQYF. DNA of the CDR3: TGCGCCAGCAGCACCCGCTGGGACAGCTACGAGCAGTACTTC.

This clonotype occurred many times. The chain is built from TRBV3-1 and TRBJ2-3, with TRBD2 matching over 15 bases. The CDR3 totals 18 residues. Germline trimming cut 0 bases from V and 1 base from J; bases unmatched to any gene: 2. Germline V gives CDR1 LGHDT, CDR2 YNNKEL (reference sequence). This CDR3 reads CASSQEGLAGGGTDTQYF. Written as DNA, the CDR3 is TGTGCCAGCAGCCAAGAAGGACTAGCGGGGGGGGGCACAGATACGCAGTATTTT.

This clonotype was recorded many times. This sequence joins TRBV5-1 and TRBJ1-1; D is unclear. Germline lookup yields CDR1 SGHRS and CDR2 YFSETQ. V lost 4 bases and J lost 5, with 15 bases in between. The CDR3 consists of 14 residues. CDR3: CASSPTLGETEAFF. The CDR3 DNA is TGCGCCAGCAGCCCAACGCTCGGGGAAACTGAAGCTTTCTTT.

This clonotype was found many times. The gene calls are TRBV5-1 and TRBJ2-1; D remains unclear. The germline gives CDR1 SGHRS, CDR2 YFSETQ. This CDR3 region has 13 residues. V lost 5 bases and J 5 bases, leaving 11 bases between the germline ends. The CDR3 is CASSPRRNNEQFF. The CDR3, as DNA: TGCGCCAGCAGTCCGAGACGGAACAATGAGCAGTTCTTC.

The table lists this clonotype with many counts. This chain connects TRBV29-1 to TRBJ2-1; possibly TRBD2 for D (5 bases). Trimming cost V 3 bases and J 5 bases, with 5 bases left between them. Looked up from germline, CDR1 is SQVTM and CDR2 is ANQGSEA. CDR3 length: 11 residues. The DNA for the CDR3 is TGCAGCGTTGACGGGGACAATGAGCAGTTCTTC. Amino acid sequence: CSVDGDNEQFF.

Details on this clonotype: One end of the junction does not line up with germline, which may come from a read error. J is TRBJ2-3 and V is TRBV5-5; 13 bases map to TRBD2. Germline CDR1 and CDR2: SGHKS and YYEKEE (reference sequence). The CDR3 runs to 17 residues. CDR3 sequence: CPSSHRTSGGSTDTQYF. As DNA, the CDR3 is TGTCCCAGCAGCCACCGGACTAGCGGGGGCAGCACAGATACGCAGTATTTT.

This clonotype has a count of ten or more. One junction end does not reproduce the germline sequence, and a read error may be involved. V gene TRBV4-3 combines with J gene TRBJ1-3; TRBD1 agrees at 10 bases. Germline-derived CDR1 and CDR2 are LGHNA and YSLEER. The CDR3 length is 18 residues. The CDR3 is CANSQEGTPGQGGNTIYF. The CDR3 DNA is TGCGCCAACAGCCAGGAAGGGACGCCGGGACAGGGGGGAAACACCATATATTTT.

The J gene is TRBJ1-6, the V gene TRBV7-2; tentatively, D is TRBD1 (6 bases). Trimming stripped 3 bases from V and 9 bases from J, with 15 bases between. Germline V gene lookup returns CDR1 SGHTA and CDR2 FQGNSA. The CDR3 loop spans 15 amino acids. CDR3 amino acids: CASSLRPGAGSPLHF. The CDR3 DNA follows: TGTGCCAGCAGCTTGAGACCGGGGGCTGGTTCACCCCTCCACTTT.

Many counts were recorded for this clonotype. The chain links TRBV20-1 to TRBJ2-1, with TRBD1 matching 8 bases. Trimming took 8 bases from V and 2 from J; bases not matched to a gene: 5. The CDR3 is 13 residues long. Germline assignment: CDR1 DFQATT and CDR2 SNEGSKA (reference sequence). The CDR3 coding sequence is TGCAGTTTCCCACAGGGGGCCTACAATGAGCAGTTCTTC. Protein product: CSFPQGAYNEQFF.

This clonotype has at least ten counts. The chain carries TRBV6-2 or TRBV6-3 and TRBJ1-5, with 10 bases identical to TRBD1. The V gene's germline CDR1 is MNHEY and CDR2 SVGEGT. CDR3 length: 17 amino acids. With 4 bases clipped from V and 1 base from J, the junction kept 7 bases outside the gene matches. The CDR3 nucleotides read TGTGCCAGCAGTTCTTGGACAGGGGGTTCCAGCAATCAGCCCCAGCATTTT. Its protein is CASSSWTGGSSNQPQHF.

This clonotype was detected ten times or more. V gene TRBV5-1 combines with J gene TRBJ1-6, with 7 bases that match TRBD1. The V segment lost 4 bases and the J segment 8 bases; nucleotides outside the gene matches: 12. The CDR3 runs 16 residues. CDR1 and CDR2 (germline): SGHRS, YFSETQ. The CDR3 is CASSSRDSGPYSPLHF. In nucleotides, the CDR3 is TGCGCCAGCAGCAGTAGGGACAGTGGGCCGTATTCACCCCTCCACTTT. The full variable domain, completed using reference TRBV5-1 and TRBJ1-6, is KAGVTQTPRYLIKTRGQQVTLSCSPISGHRSVSWYQQTPGQGLQFLFEYFSETQRNKGNFPGRFSGRQFSNSRSEMNVSTLELGDSALYLCASSSRDSGPYSPLHFGNGTRLTVT.

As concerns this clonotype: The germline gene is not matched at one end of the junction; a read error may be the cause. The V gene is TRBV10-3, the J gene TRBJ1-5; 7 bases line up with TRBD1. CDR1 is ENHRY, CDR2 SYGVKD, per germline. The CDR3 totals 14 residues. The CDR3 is CAISDRASNRPQHF. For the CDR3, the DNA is TGTGCGATCAGTGACAGGGCTAGCAATCGGCCCCAGCATTTT.